Given below is one TCR beta chain in context. Its specificity is not known. Sequencing was at survey level. Using immunoSEQ multiplex PCR, the repertoire was profiled, and TCRdb retains in-frame clones only, with some absent. The data show 95,000 to 100,000 clones, about two thirds seen once. This entry is derived from a study of fetal regulatory T cell absence and autoimmunity. Findings and limits, study-wide: Some top pancreas TCR clones were over 95-fold enriched versus cord blood.

Specimen: pancreas tissue. The receptor's source is a male donor with IPEX syndrome.

The CDR3 reads CASSASGENTGELFF. The CDR3 DNA reads TGTGCCAGCAGTGCGAGCGGGGAAAACACCGGGGAGCTGTTTTTT. The chain joins TRBV6-7 to TRBJ2-2; 7 bases fit TRBD2. TRBV6-7 belongs to the ORF category, with a function that is uncertain. V lost 5 bases and J lost 2; bases outside the gene matches: 5. This CDR3 comprises 15 residues.